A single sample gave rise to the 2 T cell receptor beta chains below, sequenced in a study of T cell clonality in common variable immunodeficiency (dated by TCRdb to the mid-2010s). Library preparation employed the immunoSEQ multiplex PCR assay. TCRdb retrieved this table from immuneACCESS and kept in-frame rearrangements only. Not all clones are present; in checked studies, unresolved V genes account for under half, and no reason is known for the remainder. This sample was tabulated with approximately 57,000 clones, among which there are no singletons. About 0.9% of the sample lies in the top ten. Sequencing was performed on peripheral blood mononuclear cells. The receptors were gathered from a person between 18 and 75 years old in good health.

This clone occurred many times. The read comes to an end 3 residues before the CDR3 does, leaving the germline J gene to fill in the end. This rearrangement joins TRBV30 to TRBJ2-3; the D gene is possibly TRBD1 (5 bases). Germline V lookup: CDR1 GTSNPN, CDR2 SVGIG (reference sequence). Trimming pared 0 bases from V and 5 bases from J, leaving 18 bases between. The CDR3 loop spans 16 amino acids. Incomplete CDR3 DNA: TGTGCCTGGAGTGTACTGGGCAGCCGTACAGGAGATACG. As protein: CAWSVLGSRTGDT. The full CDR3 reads CAWSVLGSRTGDTQYF.

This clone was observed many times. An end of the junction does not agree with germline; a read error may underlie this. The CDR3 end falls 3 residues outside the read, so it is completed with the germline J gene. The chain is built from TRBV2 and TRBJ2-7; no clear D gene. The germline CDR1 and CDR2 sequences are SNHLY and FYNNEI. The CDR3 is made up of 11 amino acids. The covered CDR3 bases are TGTGCTAGCACACCCTACTACGAG. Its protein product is CASTPYYE. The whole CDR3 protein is CASTPYYEQYF.